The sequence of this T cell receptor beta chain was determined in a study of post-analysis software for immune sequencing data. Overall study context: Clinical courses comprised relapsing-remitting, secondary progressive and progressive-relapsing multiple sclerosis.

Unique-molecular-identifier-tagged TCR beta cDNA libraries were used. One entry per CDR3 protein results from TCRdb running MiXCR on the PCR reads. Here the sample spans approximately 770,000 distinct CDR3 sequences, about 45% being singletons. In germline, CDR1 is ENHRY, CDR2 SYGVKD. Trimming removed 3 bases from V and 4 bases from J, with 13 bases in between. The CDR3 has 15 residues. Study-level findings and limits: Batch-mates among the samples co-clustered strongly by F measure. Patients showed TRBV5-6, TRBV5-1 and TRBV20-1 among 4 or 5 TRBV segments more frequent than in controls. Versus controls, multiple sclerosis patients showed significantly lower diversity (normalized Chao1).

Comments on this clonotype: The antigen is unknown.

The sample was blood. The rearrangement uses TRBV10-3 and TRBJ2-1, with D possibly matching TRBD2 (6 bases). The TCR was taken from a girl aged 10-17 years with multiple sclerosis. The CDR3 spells CAISEGVRGYNEQFF. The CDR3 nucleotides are TGTGCCATCAGTGAAGGGGTCCGGGGGTACAATGAGCAGTTCTTC.